This T cell receptor beta chain was captured by sequencing in a study of blood T cell repertoires in COVID-19. Sequencing was performed with immunoSEQ multiplex PCR; in TCRdb, only in-frame clones are kept and a portion is missing. The table includes around 130,000 clones, 85% to 90% detected once. The CDR3 is made up of 16 amino acids. Germline V gene lookup returns CDR1 SGHNT and CDR2 YYREEE (reference sequence). J was trimmed by 6 bases and V by 4 bases; bases with no gene match: 8. The TCR sequence derives from a human donor in a cohort sampled during active COVID-19. The source material was peripheral blood. The rearrangement uses TRBV5-4 and TRBJ2-2; 11 bases are a match to TRBD1. The chain's CDR3 is CASSRTGGAFSGELFF. CDR3 DNA sequence: TGTGCCAGCAGCAGGACAGGGGGCGCTTTTTCCGGGGAGCTGTTTTTT.